This T cell receptor beta chain is from a study of blood T cells in healthy people across ages. Using a J-beta primer mix together with a sample-barcoded 5' primer, a second PCR was run for roughly 7 to 11 cycles. TCRdb redid the calling of the 5' RACE reads with MiXCR, one entry per CDR3 protein. The top ten hold 15% of the sample, which has roughly 650,000 distinct CDR3 sequences, 32% seen once. Trimming cost V 3 bases and J 7 bases; bases outside gene matches: 7. The CDR3 is 14 amino acids. Whole-study findings and limits: The recorded TCR beta diversity per million T cells decreased in a roughly linear manner with age.

The individuals who served as donors were healthy Caucasians living in Russia, aged roughly 6 to 95. Details on this clonotype: What it binds is unknown.

This clonotype was obtained from an elderly woman in good health. Sequencing input: blood. The chain recombines TRBV12-3 or TRBV12-4 with TRBJ2-7; the match to TRBD2 covers 9 bases. CDR3 amino acids: CASSLREGRSEQYF. The CDR3 nucleotides read TGTGCCAGCAGTTTGCGGGAGGGCCGAAGTGAGCAGTACTTC.